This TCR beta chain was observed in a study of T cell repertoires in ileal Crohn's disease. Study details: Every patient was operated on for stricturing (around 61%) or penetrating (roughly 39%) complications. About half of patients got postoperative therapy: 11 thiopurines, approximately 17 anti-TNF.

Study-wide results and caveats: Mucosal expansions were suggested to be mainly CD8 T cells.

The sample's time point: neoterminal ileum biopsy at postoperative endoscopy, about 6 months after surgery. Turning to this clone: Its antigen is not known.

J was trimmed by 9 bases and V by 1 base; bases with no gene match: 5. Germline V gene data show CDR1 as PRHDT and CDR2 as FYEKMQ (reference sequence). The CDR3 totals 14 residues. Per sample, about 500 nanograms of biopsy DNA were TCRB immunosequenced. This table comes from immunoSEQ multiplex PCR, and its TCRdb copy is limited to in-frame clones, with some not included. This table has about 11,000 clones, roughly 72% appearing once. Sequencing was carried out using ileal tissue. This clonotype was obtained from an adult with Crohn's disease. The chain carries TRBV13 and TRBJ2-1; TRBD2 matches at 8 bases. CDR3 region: CASSLEGLVGEQFF. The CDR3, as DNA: TGTGCCAGCAGCTTAGAGGGACTAGTGGGTGAGCAGTTCTTC.